The clone carrying this T cell receptor beta chain appeared a single time. Its antigen remains unknown. One junction end does not reproduce the germline sequence, and a read error may be involved. The entry originates in a study of OX40 agonist ivuxolimab in advanced cancers. On the study more broadly: A male proportion of 82.7% was recorded, with mean age approximately 57 years and range about 20 to 79. Study-wide results and limits: The mean number of expanded clones was higher in CD8+ T cells than in CD4+. Certain nonresponders likewise exhibited a low normalized T-cell clonal expansion.

Generated by immunoSEQ multiplex PCR, the TCRdb table keeps only in-frame clones and is missing some. The sample has roughly 63,000 clones, 70% to 90% seen once. No patient had autoimmune disease or received systemic immunosuppression. CDR3 size: 16 residues. Per the germline V gene, CDR1 is MGHRA and CDR2 is YSYEKL. The sequence derives from an adult with an advanced solid tumor such as melanoma, head and neck, liver or kidney cancer. The chain employs TRBV4-1 and TRBJ2-1; TRBD2 is a possible D gene (5 bases). The sequenced sample was CD4+ or CD8+ T cells sorted from blood, obtained in a trial of the OX40 agonist ivuxolimab. The CDR3 DNA is TGCGCCAGCAGCCAAGTGGACTTATTCATCTACAGTGAGCAGTTCTTC. This gives the protein CASSQVDLFIYSEQFF.